The clone carrying this T cell receptor beta chain showed up just once. What it recognizes is unknown. This record comes from a study of cytomegalovirus exposure and HLA in healthy donors. Study as a whole: T cells numbering about 179 million yielded around 120 million unique TCR beta sequences in an earlier analysis. Study-level findings and limits: Common viral pathogens seemed, in a later analysis, to connect with several of the most significant clusters. HLA alleles were associated with 17,000 or so TCR beta sequences in a later analysis at 0.05 false discovery rate.

Germline V gene sequence: CDR1 LGHNT, CDR2 FRNRAP. V dropped 3 bases and J dropped 2; count of bases not matched to a gene: 0. The CDR3 is 13 residues long. Amplification used 60 Vbeta primers and 13 Jbeta primers. This table comes from immunoSEQ multiplex PCR, and its TCRdb copy is limited to in-frame clones, with some not included. The table has 150,000 to 200,000 clones, 60% to 85% seen once. This receptor was identified in a man aged 35 to 55 in good health and CMV-seronegative. The sample comprised PBMCs. This rearrangement joins TRBV12-5 to TRBJ2-7; TRBD2 agrees at 8 bases. CDR3 in amino acids: CASGFGGAYEQYF. CDR3 coding DNA: TGTGCTAGTGGTTTCGGGGGGGCCTACGAGCAGTACTTC.